One and the same sample provided the 23 T cell receptor beta chains below, sequenced in a study of Graves' ophthalmopathy and Graves' hyperthyroidism. Amplification targeted the TCR beta CDR3 regions, with RNA transcripts as the source material. HTBI-primed first-round RT-PCR preceded second-round multiplex PCR. One entry per CDR3 protein results from TCRdb running MiXCR on the multiplex PCR reads. The sample gives about 660,000 distinct CDR3 sequences, over 40% of which show up once; over 2.5% is in the top ten. Sequenced: peripheral blood. These receptors came from an adult man with Graves' ophthalmopathy.

The genes are TRBV7-6 and TRBJ2-7; 7 nucleotides agree with TRBD2. This CDR3 spans 17 amino acids. V lost 8 bases, J lost 2 bases, and 18 bases stayed unmatched. Germline assignment: CDR1 SGHVS and CDR2 FNYEAQ. In nucleotides, the CDR3 is TGTGCCAGCTACATTCTACCGGGCGGGGGAGAGCCCTACGAGCAGTACTTC. As protein: CASYILPGGGEPYEQYF.

This rearrangement joins TRBV7-3 to TRBJ1-6, with D perhaps matching TRBD1 (6 bases). The CDR3 is 15 amino acids. Germline V gives CDR1 SGHTA, CDR2 FQGTGA. Trimming removed 5 bases at V and 7 bases at J, with 15 bases between. The CDR3 is CASSPSGGANSPLHF. The CDR3, as DNA: TGTGCCAGCAGCCCTAGCGGGGGGGCGAATTCACCCCTCCACTTT.

V is TRBV7-8 and J is TRBJ2-7; D might be TRBD2 (6 bases). The CDR3 runs 15 residues. Trimming removed 8 bases from V and 5 bases from J, with 22 bases in between. The germline CDR1 and CDR2 sequences are SGHVS and FQNEAQ. For the CDR3, the DNA is TGTGCCAGCTCACCACCGGGAGCCCCCGGGAACGAGCAGTACTTC. Encoded protein: CASSPPGAPGNEQYF.

This clonotype was seen many times. The J gene is TRBJ2-5, the V gene TRBV5-1; D may match TRBD1 or TRBD2 (5 bases each). The CDR3 runs 14 residues. The V end lost 2 bases, the J end lost 5 bases, and 13 bases lay between the germline ends. CDR1 is SGHRS and CDR2 is YFSETQ in the germline V gene. The CDR3 DNA is TGCGCCAGCAGCTTACACGGGGCGTTCGAGACCCAGTACTTC. Translating it yields CASSLHGAFETQYF. Supplemented by reference TRBV5-1 and TRBJ2-5, the full variable domain reads KAGVTQTPRYLIKTRGQQVTLSCSPISGHRSVSWYQQTPGQGLQFLFEYFSETQRNKGNFPGRFSGRQFSNSRSEMNVSTLELGDSALYLCASSLHGAFETQYFGPGTRLLVL.

This clonotype was seen ten or more times. This rearrangement joins TRBV19 to TRBJ1-5; TRBD1 might be the D (6 bases). The germline CDR1 and CDR2 sequences are LNHDA and SQIVND (reference sequence). V lost 6 bases and J lost 0, with 12 bases in between. CDR3 length: 15 residues. The CDR3 nucleotides are TGTGCCAGTAGAGTCCAGGGGTATAGCAATCAGCCCCAGCATTTT. As protein: CASRVQGYSNQPQHF. Combining the CDR3 with reference TRBV19 and TRBJ1-5 gives the whole variable domain DGGITQSPKYLFRKEGQNVTLSCEQNLNHDAMYWYRQDPGQGLRLIYYSQIVNDFQKGDIAEGYSVSREKKESFPLTVTSAQKNPTAFYLCASRVQGYSNQPQHFGDGTRLSIL.

On this clonotype itself: The junction departs from the called germline gene at one end, perhaps through a read error. In nucleotides, the CDR3 is TGCAGCGACTCCGGGACAGGGCTCACCGGGGAGCTGTACTTC. It translates to CSDSGTGLTGELYF. V usage is TRBV29-1 and J usage is TRBJ2-7, with TRBD1 matching over 9 bases. The CDR3 loop spans 14 amino acids. CDR1 is SQVTM, CDR2 ANQGSEA, per germline.

This clonotype was observed many times. The chain couples TRBV12-3 or TRBV12-4 to TRBJ1-2, with D possibly being TRBD1 (6 bases). The CDR3 loop spans 14 amino acids. Deletions cut 6 bases from V and 0 bases from J, with 11 bases between. CDR3 DNA: TGTGCCAGCAGATTCCGGACAGCTAACTATGGCTACACCTTC. Its protein is CASRFRTANYGYTF.

This clonotype was counted ten times or more. The chain employs TRBV2 and TRBJ2-1, with a weak D call TRBD2 (7 bases). CDR3 size: 15 residues. In germline, CDR1 is SNHLY, CDR2 FYNNEI. With 8 bases removed from V and 1 base from J, the gap between germline ends came to 15 bases. This chain's CDR3 is CASSFRGASYNEQFF. CDR3 nucleotide sequence: TGTGCCAGCTCCTTTCGGGGGGCATCCTACAATGAGCAGTTCTTC.

V gene TRBV11-2 combines with J gene TRBJ1-6; D remains unclear. Looked up from germline, CDR1 is SGHAT and CDR2 is FQNNGV. This CDR3 comprises 17 residues. V was clipped by 0 bases and J by 0 bases, with 9 bases between them. This chain's CDR3 is CASSLEGRASYNSPLHF. The CDR3 coding sequence is TGTGCCAGCAGCTTAGAAGGACGGGCCTCCTATAATTCACCCCTCCACTTT.

Details on this clonotype: Mismatch with germline at one junction end may stem from a read error. The J gene is TRBJ1-2, the V gene TRBV10-3; maybe TRBD1 (6 bases). Per germline, CDR1 ENHRY and CDR2 SYGVKD. CDR3 length equals 13 residues. CDR3 DNA: TGTGCCATCGGTGAAACAGGGCAATTAGGCTACACCTTC. It translates to CAIGETGQLGYTF.

This clonotype was found many times. The genes are TRBV24-1 and TRBJ1-6; 7 bases are shared with TRBD1. This CDR3 has 17 amino acids. Germline trimming cut 3 bases from V and 7 bases from J; bases unmatched to any gene: 11. From germline, CDR1 is KGHDR and CDR2 SFDVKD. CDR3 region: CATSDHSDRAGNSPLHF. CDR3 nucleotide sequence: TGTGCCACCAGTGATCACTCCGACAGGGCGGGGAATTCACCCCTCCACTTT.

The rearrangement uses TRBV29-1 and TRBJ1-1; D is uncertain. Trimming shortened V by 4 bases and J by 1 base, and 10 bases separated the two germline ends. Germline V gene data show CDR1 as SQVTM and CDR2 as ANQGSEA. CDR3 size: 13 residues. The CDR3 loop is CSVVVRSNTEAFF. The CDR3 DNA follows: TGCAGCGTTGTAGTACGGTCGAACACTGAAGCTTTCTTT. The complete variable domain, with remaining parts taken from reference TRBV29-1 and TRBJ1-1, reads SAVISQKPSRDICQRGTSLTIQCQVDSQVTMMFWYRQQPGQSLTLIATANQGSEATYESGFVIDKFPISRPNLTFSTLTVSNMSPEDSSIYLCSVVVRSNTEAFFGQGTRLTVV.

This clonotype appeared many times. The chain recombines TRBV24-1 with TRBJ2-5; TRBD2 matches 10 bases. CDR3 length: 18 amino acids. The germline CDR1 and CDR2 sequences are KGHDR and SFDVKD. The V segment lost 4 bases and the J segment 1 base; nucleotides outside the gene matches: 11. In DNA form, the CDR3 reads TGTGCCACCAGTGACCGGAATCAGCGGGGGGGGTTCCAAGAGACCCAGTACTTC. Translating gives CATSDRNQRGGFQETQYF.

The chain combines TRBV4-3 with TRBJ1-2; TRBD1 matches at 10 bases. The length of the CDR3 is 15 residues. V shed 0 bases and J 5 bases; nucleotides not matched to a gene: 3. The germline CDR1 and CDR2 sequences are LGHNA and YSLEER. This CDR3 is CASSQEPGQGYGYTF. The CDR3 DNA reads as TGCGCCAGCAGCCAAGAACCGGGACAGGGGTATGGCTACACCTTC.

The rearrangement uses TRBV7-9 and TRBJ2-7; D might be TRBD1 (5 bases). Germline V gene data show CDR1 as SEHNR and CDR2 as FQNEAQ (reference sequence). V dropped 5 bases and J dropped 2 bases, with 16 bases sitting between them. The CDR3 length is 15 residues. For the CDR3, the DNA is TGTGCCAGCAGCCAAGAAGACAGTACCGCCTACGAGCAGTACTTC. It translates to CASSQEDSTAYEQYF.

The chain is built from TRBV19 and TRBJ1-1; D may be TRBD1 (6 bases). The V gene's germline CDR1 is LNHDA and CDR2 SQIVND (reference sequence). V shed 4 bases and J shed 6 bases, with 15 bases lying between them. The CDR3 covers 14 residues. CDR3 loop: CASSRQVGISEAFF. DNA of the CDR3: TGTGCCAGTAGTAGACAGGTTGGTATTTCTGAAGCTTTCTTT.

This clonotype was seen more than once but under ten times. The V call is TRBV6-6, the J call TRBJ2-5; D unclear. V was pared by 2 bases and J by 5 bases, with 21 bases between. The germline gives CDR1 MNHNY, CDR2 SVGAGI (reference sequence). The CDR3 spans 17 residues. The CDR3 loop is CASSYESLVGLEETQYF. CDR3 bases: TGTGCCAGCAGTTACGAAAGTCTGGTCGGGCTGGAGGAGACCCAGTACTTC.

At least ten counts were recorded for this clonotype. The rearrangement uses TRBV14 and TRBJ1-2; D possibly corresponds to TRBD1 (6 bases). CDR3 size: 14 residues. Germline V CDR1 and CDR2: SGHDN, FVKESK. V was trimmed by 4 bases and J by 4 bases, leaving 13 bases between them. This CDR3 is CASSPGTPFYGYTF. In DNA form, the CDR3 reads TGTGCCAGCAGCCCCGGGACACCGTTCTATGGCTACACCTTC. The full variable domain, in which reference TRBV14 and TRBJ1-2 provide the parts outside the CDR3, is EAGVTQFPSHSVIEKGQTVTLRCDPISGHDNLYWYRRVMGKEIKFLLHFVKESKQDESGMPNNRFLAERTGGTYSTLKVQPAELEDSGVYFCASSPGTPFYGYTFGSGTRLTVV.

This clonotype was detected a few times. The chain employs TRBV7-9 and TRBJ2-2, with 16 bases that match TRBD2. CDR3 length: 16 residues. V lost 5 bases and J lost 10; bases outside the gene matches: 7. Germline loops: CDR1 SEHNR, CDR2 FQNEAQ (reference sequence). The CDR3 nucleotides read TGTGCCAGCAGCCCAGGGACTAGCGGGAGGGCGAAGGAGCTGTTTTTT. As protein: CASSPGTSGRAKELFF.

This clonotype was detected many times. V usage is TRBV2 and J usage is TRBJ1-1; 9 nucleotides align to TRBD1. The V and J ends lost 6 bases and 7 bases, in that order; junction bases with no gene match: 3. This CDR3 region has 12 residues. The V gene's germline CDR1 is SNHLY and CDR2 FYNNEI. CDR3 in amino acids: CASSETGGEAFF. The CDR3, as DNA: TGTGCCAGCAGCGAGACAGGGGGTGAAGCTTTCTTT.

The rearrangement uses TRBV5-1 and TRBJ2-7; TRBD2 aligns across 10 bases. With V trimmed by 3 bases and J by 7 bases, 13 bases remained unmatched. CDR3 length: 16 residues. In germline, CDR1 is SGHRS, CDR2 YFSETQ. CDR3 sequence (DNA): TGCGCCAGCAGCTCCGGGGCTAGCGGGGGCCCTCTTGAGCAGTACTTC. It translates to CASSSGASGGPLEQYF.

This clonotype was picked up many times. The V gene is TRBV9, the J gene TRBJ1-1; a possible D gene is TRBD1 (5 bases). The CDR3 loop spans 15 amino acids. Between the trimmed V and J ends, which lost 0 bases and 0 bases, there was a span of 9 bases. The germline CDR1 and CDR2 sequences are SGDLS and YYNGEE. In DNA, the CDR3 is TGTGCCAGCAGCGTAGGAGGGGCCCTGAACACTGAAGCTTTCTTT. Protein: CASSVGGALNTEAFF.

The chain has TRBV7-8 and TRBJ1-4, with a possible D match to TRBD1 (5 bases). V gave up 5 bases and J gave up 6 bases, with 16 bases separating them. This CDR3 region has 15 residues. CDR1 is SGHVS and CDR2 is FQNEAQ in the germline V gene. CDR3 in DNA: TGTGCCAGCAGCAGGAGAGGGGTAGGGGATGAAAAACTGTTTTTT. Protein: CASSRRGVGDEKLFF.